The clone carrying this T cell receptor (beta chain) was observed a handful of times. As yet, its antigen is unknown. This record comes from a study of T cell repertoires in cytomegalovirus infection. At the level of the study: Carrying CMV and the relevant HLA type showed in public TCR beta signatures. General study results and limits: HLA-C-restricted, CMV-specific TCR beta clonotypes were dominant ex vivo. The cumulative frequency of public TCR beta families identified carriers of CMV plus the relevant HLA.

Using its own MiXCR run on the reads, TCRdb lists one record per CDR3 protein. The table lists roughly 250,000 distinct CDR3 sequences, roughly an eighth of them singletons, with around 1.6% in the top ten. The clonotype originates from a human donor in good health (CMV status not recorded). Some clones in this sample may be carry-over from other donors' samples. The material sequenced was PBMCs.

CDR3 amino acids: CASSLDGGRGGETQYF. CDR3 bases: TGTGCCAGCAGCTTAGATGGCGGACGGGGGGGAGAGACCCAGTACTTC. The genes are TRBV11-3 and TRBJ2-5, with 8 bases matching TRBD2. Germline trimming cut 0 bases from V and 4 bases from J; bases unmatched to any gene: 7. The CDR3 totals 16 residues. In germline, CDR1 is SGHNT, CDR2 YENEEA.